Listed here are 3 T cell receptor beta chains from one sample, sequenced in a study of cytomegalovirus exposure and HLA in healthy donors. The PCR ran on 60 Vbeta and 13 Jbeta primers. Using immunoSEQ multiplex PCR, the repertoire was profiled, and TCRdb retains in-frame clones only, with some absent. The sample has some 57,000 clones, roughly three fifths seen once. Sequences were obtained from PBMCs. The receptor set was obtained from a human donor in good health.

The chain links TRBV4-2 to TRBJ2-7; 8 nucleotides line up with TRBD2. Germline-derived CDR1 and CDR2 are LGHNA and YNFKEQ. The J segment lost 0 bases and the V segment lost 0 bases, leaving 10 bases of the junction unmatched. The CDR3 is made up of 18 amino acids. CDR3 residues: CASSQDGSGGWYSYEQYF. The CDR3 DNA follows: TGTGCCAGCAGCCAAGACGGCAGCGGGGGCTGGTACTCCTACGAGCAGTACTTC.

The gene calls are TRBV19 and TRBJ2-6; D is possibly TRBD2 (6 bases). The V gene lost 8 bases and the J gene lost 0 bases, with 11 bases spanning the gap. This CDR3 region has 15 residues. Germline lookup yields CDR1 LNHDA and CDR2 SQIVND (reference sequence). This CDR3 is CASGRTSSGANVLTF. The CDR3 nucleotides are TGTGCCAGTGGGAGGACGTCCTCTGGGGCCAACGTCCTGACTTTC.

The V gene is TRBV5-8, the J gene TRBJ1-5; 8 bases align to TRBD1. The CDR3 consists of 15 residues. Germline V gene sequence: CDR1 SGHTS, CDR2 YDEGEE. V was clipped by 4 bases and J by 3 bases; unmatched bases: 6. The CDR3 DNA sequence: TGTGCCAGCAGCCCGGGACAGGTGAACAATCAGCCCCAGCATTTT. The encoded protein is CASSPGQVNNQPQHF.